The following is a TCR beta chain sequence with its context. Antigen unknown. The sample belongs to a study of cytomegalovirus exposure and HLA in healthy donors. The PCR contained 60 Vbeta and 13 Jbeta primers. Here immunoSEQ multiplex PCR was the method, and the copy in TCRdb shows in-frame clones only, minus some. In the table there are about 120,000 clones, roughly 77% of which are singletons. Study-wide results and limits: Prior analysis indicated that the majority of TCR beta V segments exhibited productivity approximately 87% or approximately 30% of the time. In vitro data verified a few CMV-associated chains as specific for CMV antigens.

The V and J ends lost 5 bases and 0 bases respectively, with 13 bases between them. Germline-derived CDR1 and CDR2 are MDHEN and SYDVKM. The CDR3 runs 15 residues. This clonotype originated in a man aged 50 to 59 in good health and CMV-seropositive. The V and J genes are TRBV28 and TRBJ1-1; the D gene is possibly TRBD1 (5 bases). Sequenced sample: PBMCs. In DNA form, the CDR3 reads TGTGCCAGCAGTCCCGGGACTTTACTGAACACTGAAGCTTTCTTT. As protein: CASSPGTLLNTEAFF.